The 6 T cell receptor beta chains below all came from one sample that was sequenced in a study of immune evolution from preneoplasia to lung adenocarcinoma. Libraries were prepared by immunoSEQ multiplex PCR; TCRdb keeps only in-frame clonotypes and omits some of them. The sample has around 9,100 clones; over 75% are singletons. Sequencing used FFPE minimally invasive lung adenocarcinoma tissue. The receptors were gathered from a person aged 70 to 85 with lung adenocarcinoma.

The chain recombines TRBV4-1 with TRBJ1-1, with a tentative D call TRBD1 (5 bases). Between the trimmed V and J ends, which lost 6 bases and 6 bases, there was a span of 14 bases. The CDR3 spans 13 residues. CDR1 MGHRA and CDR2 YSYEKL come from the germline V gene. The CDR3 nucleotides read TGCGCCAGCAGTCGGGGGTTCGGCGCTGAAGCTTTCTTT. Its translation is CASSRGFGAEAFF.

The chain recombines TRBV7-2 with TRBJ1-5, with TRBD1 as a possible D gene (5 bases). CDR1 and CDR2 from the germline V gene are SGHTA and FQGNSA. The CDR3 has 15 amino acids. V gave up 4 bases and J gave up 0 bases, with 10 bases separating them. CDR3 DNA sequence: TGTGCCAGCAGCTCCACAGGCTATAGCAATCAGCCCCAGCATTTT. This sequence encodes CASSSTGYSNQPQHF.

On this clone itself: The sample holds other DNA sequences that translate to the same CDR3. For the CDR3, the DNA is TGCGCCAGCAGCTTGGGGTCGGGGCCTGAAGCTTTCTTT. Translation gives CASSLGSGPEAFF. The chain uses TRBV5-1 and TRBJ1-1; TRBD1 is a possible D gene (5 bases). The V gene's germline CDR1 is SGHRS and CDR2 YFSETQ. The CDR3 covers 13 residues. Between the trimmed V and J ends, which lost 0 bases and 6 bases, there was a span of 9 bases.

This chain connects TRBV4-2 to TRBJ2-7; 10 bases align to TRBD2. The germline CDR1 and CDR2 sequences are LGHNA and YNFKEQ. The CDR3 has 17 residues. J lost 3 bases, V lost 0 bases, and 8 bases had no gene match. CDR3 nucleotide sequence: TGTGCCAGCAGCCAAGATACCAGCGGGGGGGTCTTCTACGAGCAGTACTTC. This gives the protein CASSQDTSGGVFYEQYF.

This rearrangement joins TRBV7-2 to TRBJ2-2, with D uncertain. The CDR3 has 14 residues. V was cut by 2 bases and J by 5 bases, with 9 bases left in between. Germline CDR1 and CDR2: SGHTA and FQGNSA. The CDR3 region is CASSLFVQTGELFF. As DNA, the CDR3 is TGTGCCAGCAGCTTATTTGTTCAAACCGGGGAGCTGTTTTTT.

In DNA, the CDR3 is TGTGCCAGCAGCGGGGGACTAGACAATGAGCAGTTCTTC. Amino acid sequence: CASSGGLDNEQFF. This sequence joins TRBV9 and TRBJ2-1; 8 bases are a match to TRBD2. Germline V gives CDR1 SGDLS, CDR2 YYNGEE. CDR3 size: 13 residues. J was trimmed by 5 bases and V by 3 bases; bases with no gene match: 1.